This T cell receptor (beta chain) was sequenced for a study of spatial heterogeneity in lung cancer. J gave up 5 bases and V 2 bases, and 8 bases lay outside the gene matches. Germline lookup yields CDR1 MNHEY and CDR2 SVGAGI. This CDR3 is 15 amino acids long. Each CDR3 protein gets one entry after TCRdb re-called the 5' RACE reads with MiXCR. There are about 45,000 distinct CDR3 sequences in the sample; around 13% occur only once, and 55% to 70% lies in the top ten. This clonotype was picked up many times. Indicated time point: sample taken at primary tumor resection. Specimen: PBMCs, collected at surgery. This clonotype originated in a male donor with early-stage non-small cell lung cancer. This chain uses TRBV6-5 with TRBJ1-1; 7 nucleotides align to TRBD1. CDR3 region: CASSYERGRGTEAFF. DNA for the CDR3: TGTGCCAGCAGTTACGAAAGGGGGCGCGGTACTGAAGCTTTCTTT.